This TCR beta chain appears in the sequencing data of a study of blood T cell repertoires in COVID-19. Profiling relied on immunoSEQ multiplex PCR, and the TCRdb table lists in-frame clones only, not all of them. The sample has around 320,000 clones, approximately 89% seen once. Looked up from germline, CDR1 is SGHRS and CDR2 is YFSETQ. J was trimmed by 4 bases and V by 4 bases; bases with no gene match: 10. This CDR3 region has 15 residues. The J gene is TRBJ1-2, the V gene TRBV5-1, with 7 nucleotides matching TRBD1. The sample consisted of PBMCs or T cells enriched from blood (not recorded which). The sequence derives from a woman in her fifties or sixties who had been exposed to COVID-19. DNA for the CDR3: TGCGCCAGCAGCCCAGGGACAGCCCAATTCTATGGCTACACCTTC. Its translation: CASSPGTAQFYGYTF.